This T cell receptor (beta chain) originates from a study of PD-1 and CTLA-4 blockade in melanoma. Libraries were prepared by immunoSEQ multiplex PCR; TCRdb keeps only in-frame clonotypes and omits some of them. The top ten clones hold 11% to 15% of a sample with about 16,000 clones, 70% of them seen once. The source was CD8+ T cells from peripheral blood, collected from a patient given anti-PD-1 treatment. The receptor was derived from a human donor with melanoma.

CDR3 in amino acids: CATPNNLAFF. The CDR3 DNA sequence: TGTGCCACGCCTAATAATCTAGCTTTCTTT. V gene TRBV24-1 combines with J gene TRBJ1-1; D unclear. From germline, CDR1 is KGHDR and CDR2 SFDVKD. CDR3 length equals 10 residues. V was clipped by 10 bases and J by 10 bases, with 12 bases between them.